This T cell receptor (beta chain) emerged from a study of OX40 agonist ivuxolimab in advanced cancers. At the level of the whole study: Ivuxolimab was an agonistic, fully human IgG2 monoclonal antibody directed against OX40 (CD134), a costimulatory receptor. Prior anti-PD-1, anti-PD-L1 or anti-CTLA-4 therapy was permitted, and less than 45% of dose-escalation patients had received checkpoint inhibitors. Partial responses were achieved by three dose-escalation patients, of whom one had hepatocellular carcinoma and two had cutaneous melanoma. Peripheral TCRbeta sequencing was intended to test whether TCR sequence diversity was altered and clonal T-cell expansion was caused by ivuxolimab. Intravenous ivuxolimab was administered to patients every 2 weeks at six dose levels: 0.01, 0.1, 0.3, 1.5, 3 and 10 mg/kg. The paper reports the monotherapy dose-escalation portion (N of about 50 patients) of the phase I ivuxolimab trial. Of the approximately 54 dose-escalation patients, hepatocellular carcinoma was present in approximately 20, melanoma in about 15, renal cell carcinoma in 9 and head and neck cancer in 9. In the dose-escalation cohort, more than 75% of patients were male, and the mean age was around 60 years, with a range of about 23 to 90.

Results and caveats for the whole study, not just this receptor: Which antigens the clonally expanded peripheral T cells were specific for was not determined. At doses of 0.1 to 3.0 mg/kg, clonal expansion of both CD4+ and CD8+ blood T cells was observed from baseline to week 6. In the 0.1-3.0 mg/kg groups, partial responders had among the lowest normalized peripheral clonal expansion, particularly in CD8+ T cells. After ivuxolimab, CD8+ T cells had more expanded clones than CD4+ T cells on average. Low levels of normalized T-cell clonal expansion were also seen in some patients who did not respond.

With regard to this clone: It lacks a known antigen. Nothing much larger sits one base from this clone, and base qualities are not available.

For sequencing of the TCRbeta CDR3 region, genomic DNA was extracted from the sorted cells. TCRbeta CDR3 regions were sequenced using the immunoSEQ Assay. TCRdb carries this immuneACCESS record with in-frame sequences only. Its versions omit some clonotypes, under half of them owing to an unresolved V gene in the studies checked, with the rest unexplained. The table for this sample lists over 90,000 clones; 80% to 90% of them were counted only once. The ten largest clones add up to about 2% of the sample. Patients with autoimmune disease history or receiving systemic immunosuppression were excluded from the trial. In every dose cohort, peripheral blood was drawn for TCR sequencing at baseline, cycle 4 day 1, and cycle 7 day 1. Samples came from an open-label, multicenter, first-in-human phase I dose-escalation trial of ivuxolimab. Adults with locally advanced or metastatic head and neck squamous cell, hepatocellular, melanoma or renal cell carcinoma were enrolled in the trial. CD4+ and CD8+ T cells were sorted separately from peripheral blood before TCR sequencing.

CDR3 length: 15 amino acids, cysteine to phenylalanine. Here the CDR3 DNA is all that survives: 45 bases in frame from base 1. CDR1 is given as MNHNS and CDR2 as SASEGT, both from the germline V gene. V loses 6 bases at its end and J loses 4 bases; junction bases beyond the gene matches: 8. Sequenced here: CD4+ or CD8+ T cells sorted from blood, sampled in a trial of the OX40 agonist ivuxolimab. The receptor comes from an adult with an advanced solid tumor such as melanoma, head and neck, liver or kidney cancer. This chain is built from TRBV6-1 and TRBJ2-3, with 9 bases matching TRBD2. CDR3 reads: CASRARREGADTQYF. The nucleotide sequence reads as follows: TGTGCCAGCAGGGCGAGGCGGGAGGGTGCAGATACGCAGTATTTT.